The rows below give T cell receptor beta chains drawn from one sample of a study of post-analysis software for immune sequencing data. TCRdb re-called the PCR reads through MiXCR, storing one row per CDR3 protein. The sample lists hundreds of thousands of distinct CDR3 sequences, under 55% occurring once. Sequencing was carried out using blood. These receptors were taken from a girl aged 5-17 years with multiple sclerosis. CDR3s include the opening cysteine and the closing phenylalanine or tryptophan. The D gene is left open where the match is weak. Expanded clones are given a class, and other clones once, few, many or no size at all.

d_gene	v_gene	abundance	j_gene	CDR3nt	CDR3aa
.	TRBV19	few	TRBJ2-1	TGTGCCAGTAGTATGACAGAAGAGGTCAATGAGCAGTTCTTC	CASSMTEEVNEQFF
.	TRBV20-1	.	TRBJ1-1	TGCAGTGCCCAAGGGGGGGTTTGGCCGAACACTGAAGCTTTCTTT	CSAQGGVWPNTEAFF
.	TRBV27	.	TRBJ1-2	TGTGCCAGCAGTTTATCGAGTGGGTTACTTGTGGGCTACACCTTC	CASSLSSGLLVGYTF
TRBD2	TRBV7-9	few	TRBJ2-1	TGTGCCAGCAGCTCTTCCGGGACTAGCTATGAGCAGTTCTTC	CASSSSGTSYEQFF
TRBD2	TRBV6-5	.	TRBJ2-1	TGTGCCAGCAGTTACCGGGGAGAAGCGGGAGGAGATGAGGAGCAGTTCTTC	CASSYRGEAGGDEEQFF
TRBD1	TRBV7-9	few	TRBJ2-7	TGTGCCAGCAGCCCAGGGACAGGCCACTCCTACGAGCAGTACTTC	CASSPGTGHSYEQYF
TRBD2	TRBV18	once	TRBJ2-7	TGTGCCAGCTCACCACGGCGGGAGATCGTCCACGAGCAGTACTTC	CASSPRREIVHEQYF
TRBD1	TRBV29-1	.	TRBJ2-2	TGCAGCGTCTCGGGACAGGGCCACGGGGAGCTGTTTTTT	CSVSGQGHGELFF
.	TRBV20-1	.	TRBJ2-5	TGCAGTGCTTCGATATCGGGGGTCGCGGAGACCCAGTACTTC	CSASISGVAETQYF
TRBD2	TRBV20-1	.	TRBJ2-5	TGCAGTGCTGTTAGCGGGGTCGGAGGGCAGTACTTC	CSAVSGVGGQYF
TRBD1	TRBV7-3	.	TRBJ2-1	TGTGCCAGCAGCCCAGTAACAGGGGGGGAGCAGTTCTTC	CASSPVTGGEQFF
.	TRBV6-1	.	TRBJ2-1	TGTGCCAGCAGTGAATTCTGGGACTCGATATACAATGAGCAGTTCTTC	CASSEFWDSIYNEQFF
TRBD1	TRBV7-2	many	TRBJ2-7	TGTGCCAGCAACTCGGGACAGTCAGCCTACGAGCAGTACTTC	CASNSGQSAYEQYF
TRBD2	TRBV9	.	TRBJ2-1	TGTGCCAGCAGCGCCTCCGGGACTAGCGGGAACGGGATCTACAATGAGCAGTTCTTC	CASSASGTSGNGIYNEQFF
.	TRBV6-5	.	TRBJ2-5	TGTGCCAGCAGTTACGTCCGGGGAGGGGGAGAGACCCAGTACTTC	CASSYVRGGGETQYF
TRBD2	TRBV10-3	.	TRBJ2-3	TGTGCCATCAGTGAAACTAGCGGGAGGGATACGCAGTATTTT	CAISETSGRDTQYF
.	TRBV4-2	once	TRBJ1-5	TGTGCCAGCAGCCAGCAACAGTCCACATACAATCAGCCCCAGCATTTT	CASSQQQSTYNQPQHF
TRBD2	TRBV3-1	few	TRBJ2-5	TGTGCCAGCAGAACCCGACGGGAGGTTCCTGGGGAGACCCAGTACTTC	CASRTRREVPGETQYF
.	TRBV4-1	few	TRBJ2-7	TGCGCCAGCAGCCAAGTCCGTGGTGATCCAGGGGTATTCTACGAGCAGTACTTC	CASSQVRGDPGVFYEQYF
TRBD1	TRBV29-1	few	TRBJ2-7	TGCAGCGTTGACGGCAGGGGGCTTGAGCAGTACTTC	CSVDGRGLEQYF
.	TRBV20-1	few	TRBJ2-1	TGCAGTGCTCCTCCCGGGACAACCTACAATGAGCAGTTCTTC	CSAPPGTTYNEQFF
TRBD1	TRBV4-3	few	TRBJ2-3	TGCGCCAGCAGCCGAGAGGGAGTTCGGGACAGTGCTAGCACAGATACGCAGTATTTT	CASSREGVRDSASTDTQYF
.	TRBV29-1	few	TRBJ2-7	TGCAGCGTTGAGGGGAAGGGGAAGTCCTACGAGCAGTACTTC	CSVEGKGKSYEQYF
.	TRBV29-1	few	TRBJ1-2	TGCAGCGTTGGTGTCTTAGGGACGGGAAACTATGGCTACACCTTC	CSVGVLGTGNYGYTF
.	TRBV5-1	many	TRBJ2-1	TGCGCCAGCAGCCGGGACTCCCTGTACAATGAGCAGTTCTTC	CASSRDSLYNEQFF
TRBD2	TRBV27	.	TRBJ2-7	TGTGCCAGCAGTTTACGAGGACTAGCGGGAGAGTACGAGCAGTACTTC	CASSLRGLAGEYEQYF
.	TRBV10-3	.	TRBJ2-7	TGTGCCATCAGTGTACCAGGGAACTCCTACAATGAGCAGTACTTC	CAISVPGNSYNEQYF